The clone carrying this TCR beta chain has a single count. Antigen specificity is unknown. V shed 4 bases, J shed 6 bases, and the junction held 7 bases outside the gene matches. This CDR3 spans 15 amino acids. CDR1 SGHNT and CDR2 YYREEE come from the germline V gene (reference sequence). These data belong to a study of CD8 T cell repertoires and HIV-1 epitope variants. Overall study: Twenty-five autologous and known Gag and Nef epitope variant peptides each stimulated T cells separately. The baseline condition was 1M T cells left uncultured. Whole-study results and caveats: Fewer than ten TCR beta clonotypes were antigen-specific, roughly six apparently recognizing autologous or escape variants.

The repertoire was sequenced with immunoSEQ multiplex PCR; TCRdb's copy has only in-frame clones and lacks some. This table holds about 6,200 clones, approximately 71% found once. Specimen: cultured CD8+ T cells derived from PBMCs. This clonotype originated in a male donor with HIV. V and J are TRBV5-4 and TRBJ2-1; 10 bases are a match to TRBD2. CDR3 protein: CASSPGTSEGNEQFF. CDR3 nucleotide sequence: TGTGCCAGCAGCCCAGGGACTAGCGAGGGCAATGAGCAGTTCTTC. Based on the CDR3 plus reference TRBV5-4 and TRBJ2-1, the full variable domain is ETGVTQSPTHLIKTRGQQVTLRCSSQSGHNTVSWYQQALGQGPQFIFQYYREEENGRGNFPPRFSGLQFPNYSSELNVNALELDDSALYLCASSPGTSEGNEQFFGPGTRLTVL.